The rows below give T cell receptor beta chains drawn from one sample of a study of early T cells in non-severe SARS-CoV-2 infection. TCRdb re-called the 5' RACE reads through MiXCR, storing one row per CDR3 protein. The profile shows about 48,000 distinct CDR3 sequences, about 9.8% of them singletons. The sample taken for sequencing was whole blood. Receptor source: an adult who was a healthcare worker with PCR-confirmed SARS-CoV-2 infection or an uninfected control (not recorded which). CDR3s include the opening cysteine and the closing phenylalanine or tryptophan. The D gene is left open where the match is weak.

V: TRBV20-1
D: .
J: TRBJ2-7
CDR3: CSASIPRTGAYEQYF

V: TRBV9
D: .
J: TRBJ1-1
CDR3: CASSVYPRAEAFF

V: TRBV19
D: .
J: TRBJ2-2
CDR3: CASRDGSTERELFF

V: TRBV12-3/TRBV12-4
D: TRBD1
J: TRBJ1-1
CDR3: CASSPDRGGRAFF

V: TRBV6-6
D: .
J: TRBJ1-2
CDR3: CASSSDTTGGYTF

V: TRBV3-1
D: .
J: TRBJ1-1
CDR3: CASSQDMTVTEAFF

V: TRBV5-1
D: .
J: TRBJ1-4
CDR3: CASSENNEKLFF

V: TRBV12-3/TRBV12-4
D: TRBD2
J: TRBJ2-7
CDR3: CASTPGLALEQYF

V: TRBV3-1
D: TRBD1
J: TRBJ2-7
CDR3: CASSPGTGSYEQYF

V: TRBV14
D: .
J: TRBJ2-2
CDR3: CASSQDQGGTGELFF

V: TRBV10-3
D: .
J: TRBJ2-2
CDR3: CAISESFGELFF

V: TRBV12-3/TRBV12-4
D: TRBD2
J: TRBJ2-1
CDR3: CASSPSGRQFF

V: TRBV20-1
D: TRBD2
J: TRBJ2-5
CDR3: CSARTTSGRPWETQYF

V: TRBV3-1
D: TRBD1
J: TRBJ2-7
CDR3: CASSQVGGQRSSYEQYF

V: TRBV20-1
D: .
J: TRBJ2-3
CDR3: CSASGSVADTQYF

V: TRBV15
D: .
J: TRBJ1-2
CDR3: CATSRDVAPRASGYTF

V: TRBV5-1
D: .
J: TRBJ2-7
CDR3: CASSQDFYEQYF

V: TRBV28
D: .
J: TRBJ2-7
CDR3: CASTSGLDEQYF

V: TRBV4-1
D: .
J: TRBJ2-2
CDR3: CASSQGRVTGELFF

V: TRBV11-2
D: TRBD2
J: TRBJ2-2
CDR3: CASSPRTSGNTGELFF

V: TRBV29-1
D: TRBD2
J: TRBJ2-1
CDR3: CSVEGGLAGGGRNEQFF

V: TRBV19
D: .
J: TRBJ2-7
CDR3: CASSISPRVGEQYF

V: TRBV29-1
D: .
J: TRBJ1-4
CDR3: CSVGQNNEKLFF

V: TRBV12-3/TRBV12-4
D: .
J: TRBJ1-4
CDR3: CASRGTSDNEKLFF

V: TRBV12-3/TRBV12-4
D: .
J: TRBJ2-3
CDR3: CASSPGGFSTDTQYF